This TCR beta chain was sequenced for a study of OX40 agonist ivuxolimab in advanced cancers. About the research overall: Melanoma, hepatocellular carcinoma, head and neck or renal cell cancer occurred in dose-escalation patients. Overall study results and limits: At doses 0.1 to 3.0 mg/kg, CD4+ and CD8+ clones expanded. More expanded clones were found, on average, in CD8+ than in CD4+ T cells.

This CDR3 has 17 residues. Germline V gene data show CDR1 as SEHNR and CDR2 as FQNEAQ (reference sequence). The ends were cut back, 5 bases at V and 2 bases at J, with 19 bases in the middle. This table comes from immunoSEQ multiplex PCR, and its TCRdb copy is limited to in-frame clones, with some not included. The table lists some 20,000 clones, around four fifths of them singletons. About this clone itself: Its antigen is currently unknown.

The timepoints at which blood was sampled were baseline, cycle 4 day 1, and cycle 7 day 1. The TCR originated in an adult with an advanced solid tumor such as melanoma, head and neck, liver or kidney cancer. The material was CD4+ or CD8+ T cells sorted from blood, obtained in a trial of the OX40 agonist ivuxolimab. V usage is TRBV7-9 and J usage is TRBJ1-3; D gene unclear. For the CDR3, the DNA is TGTGCCAGCAGCCGCGACCTAAGCTGGGTCCCTGGAAACACCATATATTTT. Translation: CASSRDLSWVPGNTIYF.